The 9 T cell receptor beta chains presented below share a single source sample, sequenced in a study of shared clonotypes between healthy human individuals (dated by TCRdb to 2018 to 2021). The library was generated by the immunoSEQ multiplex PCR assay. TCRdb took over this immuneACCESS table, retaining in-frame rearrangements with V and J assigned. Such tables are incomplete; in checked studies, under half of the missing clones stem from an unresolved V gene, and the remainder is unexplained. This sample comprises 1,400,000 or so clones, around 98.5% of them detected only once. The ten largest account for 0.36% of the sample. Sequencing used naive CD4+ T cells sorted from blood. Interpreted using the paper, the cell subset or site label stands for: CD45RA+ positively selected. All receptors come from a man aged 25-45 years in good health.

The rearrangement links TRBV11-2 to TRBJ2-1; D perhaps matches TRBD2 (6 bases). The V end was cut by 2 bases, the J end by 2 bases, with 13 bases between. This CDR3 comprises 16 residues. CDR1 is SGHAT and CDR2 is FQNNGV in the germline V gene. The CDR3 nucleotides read TGTGCCAGCAGCTTAATCCGGGACTTCCCCTACAATGAGCAGTTCTTC. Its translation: CASSLIRDFPYNEQFF.

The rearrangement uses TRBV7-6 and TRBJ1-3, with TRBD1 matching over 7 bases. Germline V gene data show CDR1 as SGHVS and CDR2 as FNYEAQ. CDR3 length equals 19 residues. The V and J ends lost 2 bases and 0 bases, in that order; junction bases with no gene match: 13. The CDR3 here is CASSLTAGGASLSGNTIYF. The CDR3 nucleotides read TGTGCCAGCAGCTTAACGGCAGGGGGAGCGAGCCTCTCTGGAAACACCATATATTTT.

CDR3 in DNA: TGTGCCAGCTTACGGGAGTTGGGCACCGGGGAGCTGTTTTTT. Encoded protein: CASLRELGTGELFF. The gene calls are TRBV2 and TRBJ2-2; TRBD2 might be the D (6 bases). Germline V gene sequence: CDR1 SNHLY, CDR2 FYNNEI. V lost 8 bases and J lost 4, with 14 bases in between. The length of the CDR3 is 14 residues.

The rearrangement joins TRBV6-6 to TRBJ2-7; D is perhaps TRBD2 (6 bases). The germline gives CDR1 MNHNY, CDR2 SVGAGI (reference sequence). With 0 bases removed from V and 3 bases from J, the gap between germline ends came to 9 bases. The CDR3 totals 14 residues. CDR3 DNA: TGTGCCAGCAGTTACTCCACTAGCAGCTACGAGCAGTACTTC. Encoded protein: CASSYSTSSYEQYF.

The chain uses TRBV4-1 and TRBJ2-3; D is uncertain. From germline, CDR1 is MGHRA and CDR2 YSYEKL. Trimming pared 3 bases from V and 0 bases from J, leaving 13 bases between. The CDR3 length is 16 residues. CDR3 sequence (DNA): TGCGCCAGCAGCCACCCCGAGGACCGAAGCACAGATACGCAGTATTTT. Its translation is CASSHPEDRSTDTQYF.

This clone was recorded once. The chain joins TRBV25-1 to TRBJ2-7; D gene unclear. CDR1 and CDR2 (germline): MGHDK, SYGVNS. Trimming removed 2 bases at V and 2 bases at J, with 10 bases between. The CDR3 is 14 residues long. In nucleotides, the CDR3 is TGTGCCAGCAGTGAAACACGGCCCCCCTACGAGCAGTACTTC. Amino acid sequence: CASSETRPPYEQYF.

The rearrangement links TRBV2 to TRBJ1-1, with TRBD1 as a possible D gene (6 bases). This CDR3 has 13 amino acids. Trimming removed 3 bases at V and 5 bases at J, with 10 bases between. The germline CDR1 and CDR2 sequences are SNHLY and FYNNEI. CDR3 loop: CASSETGWTEAFF. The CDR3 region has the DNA TGTGCCAGCAGTGAGACAGGCTGGACTGAAGCTTTCTTT.

CDR3 amino acids: CASSITGPYNEQFF. CDR3 DNA: TGTGCCAGCTCAATCACAGGGCCCTACAATGAGCAGTTCTTC. The chain combines TRBV18 with TRBJ2-1, with a tentative D call TRBD1 (6 bases). Germline-derived CDR1 and CDR2 are KGHSH and LQKENI. V lost 5 bases, J lost 2 bases, and 10 bases lay in between. The CDR3 contains 14 residues.

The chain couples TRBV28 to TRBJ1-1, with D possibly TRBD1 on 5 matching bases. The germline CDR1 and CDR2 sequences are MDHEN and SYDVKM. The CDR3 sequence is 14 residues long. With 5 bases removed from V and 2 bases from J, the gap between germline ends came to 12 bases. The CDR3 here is CASSGGLRNTEAFF. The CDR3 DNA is TGTGCCAGCAGTGGGGGACTCCGAAACACTGAAGCTTTCTTT. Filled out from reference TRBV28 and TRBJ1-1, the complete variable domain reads DVKVTQSSRYLVKRTGEKVFLECVQDMDHENMFWYRQDPGLGLRLIYFSYDVKMKEKGDIPEGYSVSREKKERFSLILESASTNQTSMYLCASSGGLRNTEAFFGQGTRLTVV.